Listed below are T cell receptor beta chains from one sample, sequenced in a study of T cell responses to AZD1222 COVID-19 vaccine. Profiled with immunoSEQ multiplex PCR; TCRdb holds only in-frame clones, not every one. The sample lists approximately 100,000 clones, approximately 85% occurring once. The material was peripheral blood, obtained on day 0 of MenACWY control vaccination. Every receptor here comes from an adult in good health. Both conserved end residues are part of each CDR3. The D gene is left open where the match is weak. Clone size is not always given. Where it is, it says once, few, many or a class for expanded clones.

clone_size: -
d_call: TRBD1
v_call: TRBV7-2
j_call: TRBJ1-2
cdr3_nt: TGTGCCAGCACTCCCTACCCCCCGGCCGACAGGGAGGATGGCTACACCTTC
cdr3_aa: CASTPYPPADREDGYTF

clone_size: -
d_call: -
v_call: TRBV7-9
j_call: TRBJ2-1
cdr3_nt: TGTGCCAGCAGCTTAAAATTTCGGGTCAGCGTTTACAATGAGCAGTTCTTC
cdr3_aa: CASSLKFRVSVYNEQFF

clone_size: -
d_call: TRBD2
v_call: TRBV2
j_call: TRBJ2-1
cdr3_nt: TGTGCCAGCAGTGAAGTGAGCGGGGGAGAGTACAATGAGCAGTTCTTC
cdr3_aa: CASSEVSGGEYNEQFF

clone_size: once
d_call: TRBD1
v_call: TRBV4-1
j_call: TRBJ2-7
cdr3_nt: TGCGCCAGCAGCCAAGCGGGACAGGGGACCTACGAGCAGTACTTC
cdr3_aa: CASSQAGQGTYEQYF

clone_size: -
d_call: -
v_call: TRBV7-8
j_call: TRBJ1-5
cdr3_nt: TGTGCCAGCAGCCAATGGGGGGATATGAGCAATCAGCCCCAGCATTTT
cdr3_aa: CASSQWGDMSNQPQHF

clone_size: -
d_call: TRBD1
v_call: TRBV7-3
j_call: TRBJ1-2
cdr3_nt: TGTGCCAGCAGCCCCGACAGGGGGTATGGCTACACCTTC
cdr3_aa: CASSPDRGYGYTF

clone_size: -
d_call: TRBD1
v_call: TRBV5-1
j_call: TRBJ2-7
cdr3_nt: TGCGCCAGCAGCTTGAGAACGGGCCGGGACAGGGACTACGAGCAGTACTTC
cdr3_aa: CASSLRTGRDRDYEQYF

clone_size: -
d_call: -
v_call: TRBV5-8
j_call: TRBJ2-2
cdr3_nt: TGTGCCAGCAGAATACAGGGTACGGCCGGGGAGCTGTTTTTT
cdr3_aa: CASRIQGTAGELFF

clone_size: few
d_call: -
v_call: TRBV24-1
j_call: TRBJ1-1
cdr3_nt: TGTGCCACCAGTGATCTCGGACAGGAAGCTTTCTTT
cdr3_aa: CATSDLGQEAFF

clone_size: -
d_call: TRBD2
v_call: TRBV28
j_call: TRBJ2-7
cdr3_nt: TGTGCCAGCAGTCTCCCCTCAATTAGCGGGGCTCGCTACGAGCAGTACTTC
cdr3_aa: CASSLPSISGARYEQYF

clone_size: once
d_call: -
v_call: TRBV6-5
j_call: TRBJ2-7
cdr3_nt: TGTGCCAGCAGTTATTCGGGCGTCCCGACCTACGAGCAGTACTTC
cdr3_aa: CASSYSGVPTYEQYF

clone_size: once
d_call: -
v_call: TRBV12-3/TRBV12-4
j_call: TRBJ1-5
cdr3_nt: TGTGCCAGCAGTTTGGGGCAGAATCAGCCCCAGCATTTT
cdr3_aa: CASSLGQNQPQHF

clone_size: -
d_call: -
v_call: TRBV23-1
j_call: TRBJ2-7
cdr3_nt: TGCGCCAGCAGTCAATCTCCCGGGGAAAACGTAGAGCCCTACGAGCAGTACTTC
cdr3_aa: CASSQSPGENVEPYEQYF

clone_size: -
d_call: -
v_call: TRBV4-1
j_call: TRBJ1-6
cdr3_nt: TGCGCCAGCAGCCAAGTTAGGGACGGGAATTCACCCCTCCACTTT
cdr3_aa: CASSQVRDGNSPLHF

clone_size: once
d_call: TRBD1
v_call: TRBV5-1
j_call: TRBJ1-1
cdr3_nt: TGCGCCAGCAGCTTGGAAGGCGGCAGGGGGGACACTGAAGCTTTCTTT
cdr3_aa: CASSLEGGRGDTEAFF

clone_size: -
d_call: -
v_call: TRBV6-5
j_call: TRBJ2-1
cdr3_nt: TGTGCCAGCAGTTACTCCCGGACACTCTACAATGAGCAGTTCTTC
cdr3_aa: CASSYSRTLYNEQFF

clone_size: -
d_call: TRBD1
v_call: TRBV7-2
j_call: TRBJ1-6
cdr3_nt: TGTGCCAGCAGCCAACAGGGGGCTAATACGACACCCCTCCACTTT
cdr3_aa: CASSQQGANTTPLHF

clone_size: -
d_call: TRBD1
v_call: TRBV6-6
j_call: TRBJ2-1
cdr3_nt: TGTGCCAGCAGTTACGACAGGGGGCTTAATGAGCAGTTCTTC
cdr3_aa: CASSYDRGLNEQFF

clone_size: -
d_call: -
v_call: TRBV6-2/TRBV6-3
j_call: TRBJ2-3
cdr3_nt: TGTGCCAGCAGTCTTCAAAAGGGCCGTTCAGGAGGGCCTAGCACAGATACGCAGTATTTT
cdr3_aa: CASSLQKGRSGGPSTDTQYF

clone_size: -
d_call: -
v_call: TRBV30
j_call: TRBJ1-5
cdr3_nt: TGTGCCTGGAGGGCTACCGGAGGGGATCAGCCCCAGCATTTT
cdr3_aa: CAWRATGGDQPQHF

clone_size: -
d_call: TRBD2
v_call: TRBV29-1
j_call: TRBJ2-7
cdr3_nt: TGCAGCGCCAGGGGACTAGCGGGAGTTGAGCAGTACTTC
cdr3_aa: CSARGLAGVEQYF

clone_size: -
d_call: -
v_call: TRBV9
j_call: TRBJ2-7
cdr3_nt: TGTGCCAGCAGCGTGGGACATACCTCCTACGAGCAGTACTTC
cdr3_aa: CASSVGHTSYEQYF

clone_size: -
d_call: -
v_call: TRBV28
j_call: TRBJ1-4
cdr3_nt: TGTGCCAGCGGTCAGGGACAAACTAATGAAAAACTGTTTTTT
cdr3_aa: CASGQGQTNEKLFF

clone_size: -
d_call: TRBD1
v_call: TRBV9
j_call: TRBJ2-1
cdr3_nt: TGTGCCAGCAGCACCCGAGGGGACAGCTCCTACAATGAGCAGTTCTTC
cdr3_aa: CASSTRGDSSYNEQFF

clone_size: -
d_call: -
v_call: TRBV7-2
j_call: TRBJ2-5
cdr3_nt: TGTGCCAGCGGGCCATCTGGGGGCACCCAGTACTTC
cdr3_aa: CASGPSGGTQYF

clone_size: -
d_call: -
v_call: TRBV9
j_call: TRBJ2-1
cdr3_nt: TGTGCCAGCAGCCACGAGGGGGGGTTCTTC
cdr3_aa: CASSHEGGFF

clone_size: -
d_call: -
v_call: TRBV5-6
j_call: TRBJ2-7
cdr3_nt: TGTGCCAGCAGCGACTCCTACGAGCAGTACTTC
cdr3_aa: CASSDSYEQYF

clone_size: -
d_call: -
v_call: TRBV28
j_call: TRBJ1-5
cdr3_nt: TGTGCCAGCAGGAGCCATAGCAATCAGCCCCAGCATTTT
cdr3_aa: CASRSHSNQPQHF

clone_size: -
d_call: TRBD1
v_call: TRBV4-3
j_call: TRBJ1-6
cdr3_nt: TGCGCCAGCAGCCAAGGGTATCGGGACAGCTCCTATAATTCACCCCTCCACTTT
cdr3_aa: CASSQGYRDSSYNSPLHF